The clone carrying this T cell receptor beta chain was observed many times. TCRdb fed the RT-PCR reads into MiXCR, producing one record per CDR3 protein. The data show fewer than 800,000 distinct CDR3 sequences, with over 12% seen just once and 3.6% held by the top ten. The TCR sequence derives from a female donor in good health, serving as a healthy control. The sequenced material came from memory CD4+ T cells from blood.

CDR3: CSTEEGIQALHF. The CDR3 DNA is TGCAGCACCGAGGAAGGAATTCAGGCCCTCCACTTT. V and J are TRBV20-1 and TRBJ1-6; the D is unclear. Germline-derived CDR1 and CDR2 are DFQATT and SNEGSKA (reference sequence). This CDR3 comprises 12 residues.